A selection of T cell receptor beta chains follows, all from one sample in a study of T cell repertoires in cytomegalovirus infection. TCRdb re-called the reads with MiXCR, one entry per CDR3 protein. The repertoire has over 100,000 distinct CDR3 sequences, around 28% of them found once; the top ten carry about 81%. Their target antigens are unknown. This specimen was CD8+ T cells from cultured PBMCs, taken from culture after CMV antigen stimulation. These receptors originate from a human donor in good health (CMV status not recorded). Some clones in this sample may be carry-over from other donors' samples. CDR3s include the opening cysteine and the closing phenylalanine or tryptophan. The D gene is left open where the match is weak. Rows may omit the clone size; those that give it use once, few, many or a size class.

TRBJ2-1 | TRBD1 | - | TRBV7-9 | CASSLVSGTGVGEQFF | TGTGCCAGCAGCTTAGTATCCGGGACAGGGGTTGGTGAGCAGTTCTTC
TRBJ1-1 | TRBD1 | - | TRBV7-6 | CASSTGAHNTEAFF | TGTGCCAGCAGTACAGGGGCCCACAACACTGAAGCTTTCTTT
TRBJ2-3 | - | - | TRBV3-1 | CASSPRFRGSDTQYF | TGTGCCAGCAGCCCCCGGTTCCGAGGCTCCGATACGCAGTATTTT
TRBJ2-6 | - | - | TRBV12-3/TRBV12-4 | CASGLPWGSGANVLTF | TGTGCCAGCGGTCTCCCTTGGGGCTCTGGGGCCAACGTCCTGACTTTC
TRBJ2-7 | TRBD1 | - | TRBV29-1 | CSVADRLLDYEQYF | TGCAGCGTCGCGGACAGGCTATTGGACTACGAGCAGTACTTC
TRBJ2-7 | TRBD1 | - | TRBV12-3/TRBV12-4 | CASSLTGGREQYF | TGTGCCAGCAGCCTGACAGGGGGAAGGGAGCAGTACTTC
TRBJ2-5 | - | - | TRBV7-6 | CASSLDGRKETQYF | TGTGCCAGCAGCTTAGATGGCAGAAAAGAGACCCAGTACTTC
TRBJ1-5 | - | - | TRBV2 | CASSDFGRSNQPQHF | TGTGCCAGCAGTGACTTTGGGCGGAGCAATCAGCCCCAGCATTTT
TRBJ2-7 | - | many | TRBV20-1 | CSARLVDSSYEQYF | TGCAGTGCTAGATTGGTGGACAGCTCCTACGAGCAGTACTTC
TRBJ1-2 | TRBD1 | - | TRBV9 | CASSTDRDFGYTF | TGTGCCAGCAGCACCGACAGGGATTTTGGCTACACCTTC
TRBJ1-6 | - | - | TRBV7-4 | CASRLGGSYSPLHF | TGTGCCAGCAGACTAGGCGGGTCTTATTCACCCCTCCACTTT
TRBJ2-2 | - | - | TRBV29-1 | CSVDGANTGELFF | TGCAGCGTTGACGGCGCGAACACCGGGGAGCTGTTTTTT
TRBJ1-2 | - | many | TRBV6-1 | CASSHEGAGDWYGYTF | TGTGCCAGCAGCCACGAAGGTGCCGGGGACTGGTATGGCTACACCTTC
TRBJ2-7 | TRBD2 | few | TRBV12-3/TRBV12-4 | CASSFGLAGISSYEQYF | TGTGCCAGCAGTTTCGGACTAGCGGGGATATCTTCCTACGAGCAGTACTTC
TRBJ1-5 | - | - | TRBV6-6 | CASLHFSNQPQHF | TGTGCCAGCTTGCATTTTAGCAATCAGCCCCAGCATTTT
TRBJ1-2 | - | - | TRBV3-1 | CASSQVPEGHGYTF | TGTGCCAGCAGCCAAGTCCCCGAGGGGCATGGCTACACCTTC
TRBJ1-2 | TRBD1 | - | TRBV11-2 | CASSLGHRDREGDYGYTF | TGTGCCAGCAGCTTAGGCCACCGGGACAGGGAAGGAGACTATGGCTACACCTTC
TRBJ1-4 | TRBD1 | few | TRBV9 | CASSRGQPATNEKLFF | TGTGCCAGCAGCCGGGGACAGCCTGCAACTAATGAAAAACTGTTTTTT
TRBJ1-6 | TRBD1 | - | TRBV6-8 | CASTDRVRNSPLHF | TGTGCCAGCACCGACAGGGTGCGGAATTCACCCCTCCACTTT
TRBJ2-7 | - | few | TRBV2 | CASQEPGHIPYEQYF | TGTGCCAGCCAAGAACCGGGACACATCCCCTACGAGCAGTACTTC
TRBJ2-1 | TRBD2 | few | TRBV5-6 | CASSLLSGGVEQFF | TGTGCCAGCAGCTTGCTGAGCGGGGGGGTTGAGCAGTTCTTC
TRBJ1-3 | TRBD1 | - | TRBV4-1 | CASSQGADRDSGNTIYF | TGCGCCAGCAGCCAAGGGGCCGACAGGGACTCTGGAAACACCATATATTTT